This T cell receptor (beta chain) stems from a study of OX40 agonist ivuxolimab in advanced cancers. The CDR3 spans 16 residues. Germline trimming cut 4 bases from V and 1 base from J; bases unmatched to any gene: 7. Germline values: CDR1 SGHKS, CDR2 YYEKEE (reference sequence). Measured with immunoSEQ multiplex PCR; TCRdb has only the in-frame clones, and not every one. This sample has 60,000 to 85,000 clones, with around 86% found just once. Exclusion applied to patients with autoimmune disease history or systemic immunosuppression. The source material was CD4+ or CD8+ T cells sorted from blood, sampled in a trial of the OX40 agonist ivuxolimab. This receptor was identified in an adult with an advanced solid tumor such as melanoma, head and neck, liver or kidney cancer. The chain links TRBV5-5 to TRBJ2-4, with 8 bases matching TRBD2. CDR3 sequence reads: CASSLTSEKAKNIQYF. In DNA, the CDR3 is TGTGCCAGCAGCCTGACTAGCGAAAAGGCCAAAAACATTCAGTACTTC.